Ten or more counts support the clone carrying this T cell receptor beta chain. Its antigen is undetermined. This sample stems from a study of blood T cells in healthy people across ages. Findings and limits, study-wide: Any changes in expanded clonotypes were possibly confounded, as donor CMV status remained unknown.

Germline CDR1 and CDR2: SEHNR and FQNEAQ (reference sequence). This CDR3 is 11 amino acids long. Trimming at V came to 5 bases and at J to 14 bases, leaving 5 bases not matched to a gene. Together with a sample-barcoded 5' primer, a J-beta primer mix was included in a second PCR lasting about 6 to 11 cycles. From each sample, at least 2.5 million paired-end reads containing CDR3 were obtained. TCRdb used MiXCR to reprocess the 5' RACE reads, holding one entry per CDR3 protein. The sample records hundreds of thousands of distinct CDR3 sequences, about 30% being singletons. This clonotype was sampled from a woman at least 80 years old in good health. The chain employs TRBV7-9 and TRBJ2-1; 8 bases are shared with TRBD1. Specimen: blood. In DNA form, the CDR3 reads TGTGCCAGCAGCCTCGGACAGGGAGAGTTCTTC. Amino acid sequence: CASSLGQGEFF. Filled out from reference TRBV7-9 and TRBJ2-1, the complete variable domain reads DTGVSQNPRHKITKRGQNVTFRCDPISEHNRLYWYRQTLGQGPEFLTYFQNEAQLEKSRLLSDRFSAERPKGSFSTLEIQRTEQGDSAMYLCASSLGQGEFFGPGTRLTVL.